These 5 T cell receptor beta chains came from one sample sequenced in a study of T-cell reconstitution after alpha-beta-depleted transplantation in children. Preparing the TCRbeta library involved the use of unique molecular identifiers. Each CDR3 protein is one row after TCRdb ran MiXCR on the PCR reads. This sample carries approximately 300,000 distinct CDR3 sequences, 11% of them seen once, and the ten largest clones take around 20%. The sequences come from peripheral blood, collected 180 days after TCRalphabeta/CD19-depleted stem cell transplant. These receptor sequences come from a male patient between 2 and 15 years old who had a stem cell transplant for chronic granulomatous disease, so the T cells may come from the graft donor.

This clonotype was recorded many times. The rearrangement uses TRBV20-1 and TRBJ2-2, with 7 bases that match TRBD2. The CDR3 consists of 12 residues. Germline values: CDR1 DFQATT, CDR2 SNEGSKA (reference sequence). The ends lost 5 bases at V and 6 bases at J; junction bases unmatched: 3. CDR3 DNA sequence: TGCAGTGCTCCGGGGGGTCCCGGGGAGCTGTTTTTT. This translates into CSAPGGPGELFF.

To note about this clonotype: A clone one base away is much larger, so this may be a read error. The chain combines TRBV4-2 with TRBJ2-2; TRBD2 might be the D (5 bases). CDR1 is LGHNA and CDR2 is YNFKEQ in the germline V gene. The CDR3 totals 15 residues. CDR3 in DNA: TGTGCCTGCAGCCAAGAAGGGAGAGTCACCGGGGAGCTGTTTTTT. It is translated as CACSQEGRVTGELFF.

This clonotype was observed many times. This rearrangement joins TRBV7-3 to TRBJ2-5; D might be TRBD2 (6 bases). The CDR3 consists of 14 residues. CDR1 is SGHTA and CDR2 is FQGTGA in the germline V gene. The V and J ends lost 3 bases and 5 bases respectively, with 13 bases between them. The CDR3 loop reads CASSFRLVNETQYF. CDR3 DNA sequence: TGTGCCAGCAGCTTCCGACTAGTTAATGAGACCCAGTACTTC.

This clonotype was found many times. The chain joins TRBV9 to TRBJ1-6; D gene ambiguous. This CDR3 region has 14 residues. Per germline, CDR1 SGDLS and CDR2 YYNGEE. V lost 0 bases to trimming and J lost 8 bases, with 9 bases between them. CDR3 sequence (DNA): TGTGCCAGCAGCGTAGAGGGAGAGTATTCACCCCTCCACTTT. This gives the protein CASSVEGEYSPLHF.

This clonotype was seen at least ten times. CDR3 sequence reads: CASIPTGQGSFTEAFF. In DNA, the CDR3 is TGTGCCAGCATCCCTACGGGGCAGGGTAGTTTCACTGAAGCTTTCTTT. V usage is TRBV6-1 and J usage is TRBJ1-1, with D perhaps TRBD1 (5 bases). The CDR3 extends over 16 amino acids. The V gene lost 7 bases and the J gene lost 4 bases, with 22 bases spanning the gap. Germline CDR1 MNHNS, CDR2 SASEGT.